This TCR beta chain emerged from a study of T cells after yellow fever vaccination. Study-wide findings and caveats: Most primary-vaccination clones recurred post-booster (roughly 96% CD4, over 70% CD8).

This clonotype was observed many times. The antigen is unknown. From the 5' RACE reads, TCRdb called clonotypes with MiXCR, one entry per CDR3 protein. The sample has almost 70,000 distinct CDR3 sequences; around 6.2% are singletons. This receptor was identified in a man between 18 and 35 years old who received the YFV17D yellow fever vaccine. This material consisted of CD4+ T cells sorted from PBMCs, taken roughly 14 days after the first yellow fever vaccination.

The CDR3 sequence is CASSSGQGMFDTQYF. The CDR3 DNA reads as TGCGCCAGCAGCTCGGGACAGGGGATGTTTGATACGCAGTATTTT. The V and J genes are TRBV5-1 and TRBJ2-3; 10 nucleotides align to TRBD1. After removal of 3 bases from V and 6 bases from J, the junction contained 7 bases not matched to a gene. This CDR3 is built from 15 residues. CDR1 and CDR2 (germline): SGHRS, YFSETQ.